The following is a TCR beta chain sequence with its context. This sample was included in a study of blood T cell repertoires in COVID-19. The assay was immunoSEQ multiplex PCR, and TCRdb's table has in-frame clones only and misses some. The sample includes 140,000 to 150,000 clones, roughly 88% of them seen just once. V was trimmed by 3 bases and J by 1 base, leaving 9 bases between them. Germline assignment: CDR1 SGHVS and CDR2 FNYEAQ. The CDR3 has 15 amino acids. Input material: peripheral blood. The receptor was isolated from a man between 60 and 75 years old with active or convalescent COVID-19. This chain links TRBV7-6 with TRBJ1-4; D not resolved. The DNA of the CDR3 is TGTGCCAGCAGCTTTGGGGAGGAAACTAATGAAAAACTGTTTTTT. It is translated as CASSFGEETNEKLFF.